The 2 T cell receptor beta chains given below trace back to one sample, sequenced in a study of T cell responses to AZD1222 COVID-19 vaccine. Libraries were prepared by immunoSEQ multiplex PCR; TCRdb keeps only in-frame clonotypes and omits some of them. This repertoire shows about 120,000 clones, 85% to 90% found once; its top ten account for roughly 3.8%. This specimen consisted of peripheral blood, obtained 28 days after the second AZD1222 dose. These receptors originate from an adult who received the AZD1222 COVID-19 vaccine.

The rearrangement links TRBV7-6 to TRBJ1-2; TRBD1 might be the D (5 bases). Germline loops: CDR1 SGHVS, CDR2 FNYEAQ. V was pared by 4 bases and J by 4 bases, with 10 bases between. The CDR3 consists of 13 residues. The CDR3 loop reads CASSSDTSYGYTF. DNA for the CDR3: TGTGCCAGCAGCTCGGACACTTCCTATGGCTACACCTTC.

This clone was observed once. DNA for the CDR3: TGTGCCAGCAGCCAAGTGTACGCCCAGGCTAGCAATCAGCCCCAGCATTTT. Its protein is CASSQVYAQASNQPQHF. The chain has TRBV3-1 (or the pseudogene TRBV3-2) and TRBJ1-5, with no clear D. Germline V gives CDR1 LGHDT, CDR2 YNNKEL (reference sequence). This CDR3 is built from 17 residues. Trimming stripped 1 base from V and 0 bases from J, with 13 bases between.